Each of the 5 T cell receptor beta chains below was sequenced from the same sample in a study of blood T cell repertoires in COVID-19. This table comes from immunoSEQ multiplex PCR, and its TCRdb copy is limited to in-frame clones, with some not included. The sample holds hundreds of thousands of clones; 89% are singletons and the top ten take 0.7% to 1%. The sample consisted of peripheral blood. All receptors derive from a man younger than 30 with COVID-19, enrolled during active disease.

The V gene is TRBV30, the J gene TRBJ1-2, with D perhaps matching TRBD1 (5 bases). CDR1 is GTSNPN, CDR2 SVGIG, per germline (reference sequence). This CDR3 spans 12 amino acids. The V end was cut by 2 bases, the J end by 7 bases, with 11 bases between. This chain's CDR3 is CAWSRGGTGYTF. The CDR3 region has the DNA TGTGCCTGGAGTCGGGGAGGGACTGGCTACACCTTC.

V usage is TRBV4-1 and J usage is TRBJ1-2; 7 bases are shared with TRBD1. The germline V gene encodes CDR1 MGHRA and CDR2 YSYEKL. The CDR3 is 15 residues long. With 1 base clipped from V and 2 bases from J, the junction kept 4 bases outside the gene matches. The CDR3 here is CASSQVTGDNYGYTF. As DNA, the CDR3 is TGCGCCAGCAGCCAAGTCACAGGGGACAACTATGGCTACACCTTC.

The rearrangement links TRBV19 to TRBJ2-1; 10 bases are a match to TRBD2. The germline V gene encodes CDR1 LNHDA and CDR2 SQIVND (reference sequence). This CDR3 has 16 residues. V dropped 5 bases and J dropped 0; count of bases not matched to a gene: 4. The DNA of the CDR3 is TGTGCCAGTAGTTCACCTAGCGGGAGCTCCTACAATGAGCAGTTCTTC. Translation: CASSSPSGSSYNEQFF.

The chain uses TRBV24-1 and TRBJ2-2; TRBD2 aligns across 9 bases. Trimming took 5 bases from V and 6 from J; bases not matched to a gene: 3. There are 14 residues in the CDR3. CDR1 is KGHDR, CDR2 SFDVKD, per germline. The CDR3 sequence is CATSGAGGAGELFF. CDR3 nucleotides: TGTGCCACCAGTGGAGCGGGGGGTGCCGGGGAGCTGTTTTTT.

As regards this clone: Different DNA sequences within this sample yield the same CDR3. This chain connects TRBV19 to TRBJ1-5, with 9 bases fitting TRBD1. Germline V gene data show CDR1 as LNHDA and CDR2 as SQIVND (reference sequence). V was clipped by 10 bases and J by 4 bases; unmatched bases: 2. The CDR3 is 12 residues long. The CDR3 DNA reads as TGTGCCACGGGACAGGGTAATCAGCCCCAGCATTTT. Encoded protein: CATGQGNQPQHF.